This entry lists 10 T cell receptor beta chains sequenced from one sample in a study of CD8+ T cells in alopecia areata. As the sequencing template, cDNA was produced by extracting RNA and reverse transcribing it. The table came from immunoSEQ multiplex PCR; TCRdb's copy has only in-frame clones and leaves some out. The data hold about 120,000 clones, with about 46% observed a single time. The sequences come from CD8+ T cells sorted from blood, collected at week 0. These receptors were taken from a human donor with alopecia areata.

The chain has TRBV13 and TRBJ1-5; D perhaps matches TRBD1 (6 bases). This CDR3 contains 15 residues. V was pared by 0 bases and J by 5 bases, with 11 bases between. Germline CDR1 is PRHDT and CDR2 is FYEKMQ (reference sequence). CDR3 loop: CASSLGGGLDQPQHF. For the CDR3, the DNA is TGTGCCAGCAGCTTAGGAGGGGGGCTGGATCAGCCCCAGCATTTT.

Concerning this clone: The germline gene is not matched at one end of the junction; a read error may be the cause. V and J are TRBV11-1 and TRBJ2-1, with TRBD2 matching over 10 bases. Germline-derived CDR1 and CDR2 are SGHAT and FQDESV (reference sequence). CDR3 length equals 13 residues. CDR3 residues: CASSSGLAENLVF. CDR3 nucleotides: TGTGCCAGCAGCTCCGGACTAGCGGAGAATTTAGTCTTC.

The chain carries TRBV13 and TRBJ1-4; maybe TRBD1 (6 bases). CDR3 length: 14 amino acids. V was trimmed by 1 base and J by 7 bases, leaving 10 bases between them. The germline V gene has CDR1 PRHDT and CDR2 FYEKMQ (reference sequence). The CDR3 bases are TGTGCCAGCAGCTTAGCCAGGGGTGGTGAAAAACTGTTTTTT. Residues: CASSLARGGEKLFF.

This clone appeared a few times. The chain carries TRBV9 and TRBJ1-5, with D possibly matching TRBD1 (5 bases). Germline CDR1 is SGDLS and CDR2 is YYNGEE. There are 14 residues in the CDR3. Between the trimmed V and J ends, which lost 5 bases and 2 bases, there was a span of 11 bases. For the CDR3, the DNA is TGTGCCAGCAGTCCCCGGGGCGGCAATCAGCCCCAGCATTTT. As protein: CASSPRGGNQPQHF.

The chain is built from TRBV10-3 and TRBJ2-5, with D hard to call. Germline-derived CDR1 and CDR2 are ENHRY and SYGVKD. V gave up 5 bases and J gave up 8 bases, with 15 bases separating them. This CDR3 contains 13 residues. For the CDR3, the DNA is TGTGCCATCAGTCCACCGGACGGCGATACCCAGTACTTC. Protein sequence: CAISPPDGDTQYF.

This clone was recorded only once. J is TRBJ2-7 and V is TRBV27, with D possibly TRBD2 on 5 matching bases. The CDR3 loop spans 14 amino acids. V lost 3 bases, J lost 3 bases, and 12 bases lay in between. Germline V gene sequence: CDR1 MNHEY, CDR2 SMNVEV (reference sequence). The CDR3 bases are TGTGCCAGCAGTTTCTCCGGGATGAGCTACGAGCAGTACTTC. It codes for CASSFSGMSYEQYF.

The rearrangement joins TRBV13 to TRBJ1-6; maybe TRBD1 (5 bases). CDR3 length: 15 amino acids. CDR1 PRHDT and CDR2 FYEKMQ come from the germline V gene (reference sequence). Trimming removed 5 bases from V and 7 bases from J, with 15 bases in between. The DNA of the CDR3 is TGTGCCAGCAGCCCCAAAGGGGCAGGGAATTCACCCCTCCACTTT. Amino acid sequence: CASSPKGAGNSPLHF.

The rearrangement links TRBV29-1 to TRBJ1-2; D possibly corresponds to TRBD1 (6 bases). The CDR3 is 12 amino acids. V was clipped by 1 base and J by 4 bases, with 7 bases between them. Germline loops: CDR1 SQVTM, CDR2 ANQGSEA. For the CDR3, the DNA is TGCAGCGTTGAAGGAGGGGGCTATGGCTACACCTTC. Translating gives CSVEGGGYGYTF.

This chain uses TRBV12-5 with TRBJ1-2; tentatively, D is TRBD1 (5 bases). The V gene lost 4 bases and the J gene lost 4 bases, with 13 bases spanning the gap. The CDR3 spans 14 residues. Germline loops: CDR1 LGHNT, CDR2 FRNRAP. The CDR3 coding sequence is TGTGCTAGTGGTTACGGGGCGACGGTCTATGGCTACACCTTC. Protein product: CASGYGATVYGYTF.

This sequence joins TRBV27 and TRBJ2-7; 8 nucleotides agree with TRBD1. This CDR3 region has 14 residues. Germline V gives CDR1 MNHEY, CDR2 SMNVEV (reference sequence). V was pared by 3 bases and J by 6 bases, with 7 bases of the junction left unmatched. The CDR3 DNA sequence: TGTGCCAGCAGTTTCCAGGGGGCTTCCGTCGAGCAGTACTTC. This encodes CASSFQGASVEQYF.